Listed here are 14 T cell receptor beta chains from one sample, sequenced in a study of shared clonotypes between healthy human individuals. Profiled with immunoSEQ multiplex PCR; TCRdb holds only in-frame clones, not every one. The data hold a few million clones, with 80% to 95% observed a single time. Sequences were obtained from naive CD4+ T cells from PBMCs. Specified subset: CD45RA+ positively selected. The receptors were sampled from a man aged 18 to 29 in good health. Some clones in this sample may be carry-over from other donors' samples.

The V and J genes are TRBV28 and TRBJ2-7; D unclear. Germline V gene data show CDR1 as MDHEN and CDR2 as SYDVKM. Trimming shortened V by 8 bases and J by 0 bases, and 14 bases separated the two germline ends. The CDR3 is 14 residues long. The CDR3 spells CASGVTSSSYEQYF. The CDR3 DNA is TGTGCCAGCGGGGTGACCTCTAGCTCCTACGAGCAGTACTTC.

This clone was picked up one time. The CDR3: CASSLVGSGAFF. The CDR3 DNA reads as TGTGCCAGCAGCTTAGTTGGCAGCGGGGCTTTCTTT. The V call is TRBV7-9, the J call TRBJ1-1, with D hard to call. The CDR3 contains 12 residues. The germline CDR1 and CDR2 sequences are SEHNR and FQNEAQ (reference sequence). V was clipped by 1 base and J by 11 bases, with 11 bases between them.

The genes are TRBV28 and TRBJ1-5, with D possibly TRBD1 on 6 matching bases. The CDR3 is 15 residues long. The ends were cut back, 1 base at V and 7 bases at J, with 14 bases in the middle. CDR1 and CDR2 from the germline V gene are MDHEN and SYDVKM. The CDR3 sequence is CASSLLQGENQPQHF. The CDR3 nucleotides read TGTGCCAGCAGTTTATTACAGGGTGAGAACCAGCCCCAGCATTTT. Looking up the rest from reference TRBV28 and TRBJ1-5 gives the full variable domain: DVKVTQSSRYLVKRTGEKVFLECVQDMDHENMFWYRQDPGLGLRLIYFSYDVKMKEKGDIPEGYSVSREKKERFSLILESASTNQTSMYLCASSLLQGENQPQHFGDGTRLSIL.

The gene calls are TRBV4-2 and TRBJ1-3; D not certain. V lost 0 bases, J lost 1 base, and 4 bases lay in between. The CDR3 has 14 amino acids. Germline loops: CDR1 LGHNA, CDR2 YNFKEQ. CDR3: CASSQDPSGNTIYF. The CDR3 nucleotides read TGTGCCAGCAGCCAAGATCCGTCTGGAAACACCATATATTTT.

The gene calls are TRBV28 and TRBJ1-2; D perhaps matches TRBD1 (5 bases). The CDR3 length is 17 residues. Germline loops: CDR1 MDHEN, CDR2 SYDVKM. Trimming stripped 3 bases from V and 5 bases from J, with 22 bases between. CDR3 sequence (DNA): TGTGCCAGCAGTTTTGCAGGGCCGGTTGATCTAGGGTATGGCTACACCTTC. Translating it yields CASSFAGPVDLGYGYTF.

The chain joins TRBV18 to TRBJ2-1; either TRBD1 or TRBD2 may fit D (7 bases each). The germline V gene encodes CDR1 KGHSH and CDR2 LQKENI. The CDR3 spans 14 residues. Deletions cut 6 bases from V and 0 bases from J, with 9 bases between. For the CDR3, the DNA is TGTGCCAGCTCCAGGGGGGGCTCCTACAATGAGCAGTTCTTC. Protein sequence: CASSRGGSYNEQFF.

The chain links TRBV5-5 to TRBJ2-7; D perhaps matches TRBD2 (6 bases). Germline CDR1 reads SGHKS; CDR2 reads YYEKEE (reference sequence). The CDR3 totals 14 residues. Trimming removed 5 bases from V and 3 bases from J, with 15 bases in between. The CDR3, as DNA: TGTGCCAGCAGACGACTCGGGGGAAGCTACGAGCAGTACTTC. Translation: CASRRLGGSYEQYF.

The genes are TRBV12-5 and TRBJ2-3, with 8 bases aligning to TRBD1. From germline, CDR1 is LGHNT and CDR2 FRNRAP. The CDR3 spans 15 residues. With 3 bases clipped from V and 3 bases from J, the junction kept 5 bases outside the gene matches. The CDR3 spells CASGLQGDWTDTQYF. CDR3 coding DNA: TGTGCTAGTGGTTTACAGGGGGATTGGACAGATACGCAGTATTTT.

CDR3 DNA sequence: TGCAGCGTAGCTAGCGGGAATCTCCAAGAGACCCAGTACTTC. This sequence encodes CSVASGNLQETQYF. The genes are TRBV29-1 and TRBJ2-5; the match to TRBD2 covers 9 bases. Losses at the gene ends were 6 bases for V and 1 base for J; bases not matched to a gene: 6. The CDR3 contains 14 residues. Germline lookup yields CDR1 SQVTM and CDR2 ANQGSEA.

The chain has TRBV9 and TRBJ2-1, with D maybe TRBD2 (5 bases). CDR1 SGDLS and CDR2 YYNGEE come from the germline V gene. This CDR3 has 14 residues. Trimming removed 0 bases at V and 5 bases at J, with 9 bases between. CDR3 protein: CASSVAGIHNEQFF. DNA of the CDR3: TGTGCCAGCAGCGTAGCCGGGATCCACAATGAGCAGTTCTTC.

CDR3 nucleotide sequence: TGCGCCAGCAGCCGAGCTAGCTACAATGAGCAGTTCTTC. Protein product: CASSRASYNEQFF. V and J are TRBV4-1 and TRBJ2-1; D unresolved. Trimming took off 4 bases at V and 3 bases at J, with 7 bases between the two ends. Per the germline V gene, CDR1 is MGHRA and CDR2 is YSYEKL. There are 13 residues in the CDR3.

Written as DNA, the CDR3 is TGTGCCAGCAGCCAAGAAACAGGGCCCCGTTTAAACTCTGGAAACACCATATATTTT. Amino acids: CASSQETGPRLNSGNTIYF. The chain has TRBV4-2 and TRBJ1-3, with D possibly being TRBD1 (6 bases). Germline V gene data show CDR1 as LGHNA and CDR2 as YNFKEQ. The CDR3 has 19 residues. Deletions cut 0 bases from V and 0 bases from J, with 18 bases between.

The CDR3 nucleotides are TGTGCCAGCAGCCTGGAGTGGTATGGAAACACCATATATTTT. Residues: CASSLEWYGNTIYF. The V gene is TRBV28, the J gene TRBJ1-3; D remains unclear. The CDR3 sequence is 14 residues long. V shed 6 bases and J shed 3 bases, with 12 bases lying between them. Germline V gene lookup returns CDR1 MDHEN and CDR2 SYDVKM.

The chain links TRBV7-9 to TRBJ1-1, with D possibly matching TRBD1 (6 bases). CDR3 size: 14 residues. Trimming stripped 5 bases from V and 1 base from J, with 11 bases between. Germline V gene lookup returns CDR1 SEHNR and CDR2 FQNEAQ (reference sequence). CDR3 in DNA: TGTGCCAGCAGCGGGGGGCCCGGGAACACTGAAGCTTTCTTT. The encoded protein is CASSGGPGNTEAFF.